Reported below is one T cell receptor (beta chain). V gave up 4 bases and J gave up 1 base; unmatched junction bases: 3. This CDR3 spans 14 amino acids. Germline lookup yields CDR1 SGHDT and CDR2 YYEEEE. This sample is part of a study of blood T cell repertoires in COVID-19. Study-wide context: The origin of the acute and convalescent COVID-19 samples was the United States, Italy and Spain. T cells, B-cell-depleted T cells, or PBMCs provided the cDNA or gDNA that served as material.

As handled by the study authors: The assay estimated nucleated cells by amplifying reference gene primers. The table came from immunoSEQ multiplex PCR; TCRdb's copy has only in-frame clones and leaves some out. For V, J and clone size, that table is used; D and trimming come from the DNA. The profile shows about 140,000 clones, around 90% of them singletons. The V gene is TRBV5-6, the J gene TRBJ2-3; TRBD1 aligns across 7 bases. Sequenced sample: peripheral blood. The TCR comes from a man between 65 and 80 years old with acute or convalescent COVID-19. CDR3 DNA sequence: TGTGCCAGCAGCCCCCAGGGGGGCACAGATACGCAGTATTTT. It is translated as CASSPQGGTDTQYF. Drawing the rest from reference TRBV5-6 and TRBJ2-3, the complete variable domain is DAGVTQSPTHLIKTRGQQVTLRCSPKSGHDTVSWYQQALGQGPQFIFQYYEEEERQRGNFPDRFSGHQFPNYSSELNVNALLLGDSALYLCASSPQGGTDTQYFGPGTRLTVL.